This TCR beta chain appears in the sequencing data of a study of OX40 agonist ivuxolimab in advanced cancers. Overall study context: The patients received agonistic anti-OX40 (CD134) antibody ivuxolimab. Head and neck, renal cell, melanoma or hepatocellular carcinoma were the cancers that dose-escalation patients had.

Comments on this clone: Its antigen is still unknown.

Data came from immunoSEQ multiplex PCR; TCRdb stores just in-frame clones and leaves some out. The sample lists 60,000 to 65,000 clones, approximately 92% seen once, with about a tenth in the top ten. Individuals having autoimmune disease history or systemic immunosuppression were not enrolled. Whole-study results and caveats: Normalized T-cell clonal expansion was also low in a subset of nonresponders.

This TCR derives from an adult with an advanced solid tumor such as melanoma, head and neck, liver or kidney cancer. The specimen was CD4+ or CD8+ T cells sorted from blood, collected in a trial of the OX40 agonist ivuxolimab.

The CDR3 coding sequence is TGTGCCAGTAGTACAAAGGGGACCGTGAACACTGAAGCTTTCTTT. Translation: CASSTKGTVNTEAFF. The V gene is TRBV19, the J gene TRBJ1-1; TRBD1 is a possible D gene (5 bases). Trimming stripped 4 bases from V and 0 bases from J, with 12 bases between. Germline assignment: CDR1 LNHDA and CDR2 SQIVND (reference sequence). The CDR3 length is 15 residues.